The 15 T cell receptor beta chains below all came from one sample that was sequenced in a study of shared clonotypes between healthy human individuals. Assay: immunoSEQ multiplex PCR; the TCRdb copy retains only in-frame clones and omits some. The sample contains over 2 million clones, just under 95% of which appear only once. Naive CD8 cells lacked CD45RO, underwent positive selection for CCR7 and left out terminally differentiated effector memory CD45RA+ cells. What was sequenced was naive CD8+ T cells sorted from blood. These receptors came from a man in his late teens or twenties in good health.

V gene TRBV6-5 combines with J gene TRBJ1-3; possibly TRBD1 for D (6 bases). Between the trimmed V and J ends, which lost 5 bases and 0 bases, there was a span of 11 bases. The CDR3 is 15 amino acids. Germline values: CDR1 MNHEY, CDR2 SVGAGI. The CDR3 loop reads CASSPRTDSGNTIYF. In DNA, the CDR3 is TGTGCCAGCAGTCCCCGGACAGACTCTGGAAACACCATATATTTT.

The J gene is TRBJ2-5, the V gene TRBV6-6, with 7 bases lining up with TRBD1. The CDR3 is 12 amino acids. CDR1 MNHNY and CDR2 SVGAGI come from the germline V gene (reference sequence). V dropped 8 bases and J dropped 3; count of bases not matched to a gene: 3. The CDR3 nucleotides are TGTGCCAGCTCCGGGACAGAAGAGACCCAGTACTTC. Translated: CASSGTEETQYF.

The V call is TRBV4-3, the J call TRBJ1-1, with D unclear. The CDR3 length is 15 residues. V lost 1 base and J 1 base, leaving 10 bases between the germline ends. The germline V gene encodes CDR1 LGHNA and CDR2 YSLEER. The CDR3 region has the DNA TGCGCCAGCAGCCAAGTACTGACGGGGAACACTGAAGCTTTCTTT. The encoded protein is CASSQVLTGNTEAFF.

This clone came up once. The CDR3, as DNA: TGTGCCAGCAGCCCCATTCTCATCGGACAGGGTTTATATCAGCCCCAGCATTTT. Its translation is CASSPILIGQGLYQPQHF. This chain links TRBV7-8 with TRBJ1-5, with TRBD1 matching 8 bases. The V gene's germline CDR1 is SGHVS and CDR2 FQNEAQ. This CDR3 has 18 amino acids. Trimming cost V 5 bases and J 5 bases; bases outside gene matches: 17.

CDR3: CAWSKTGVNTGELFF. CDR3 bases: TGTGCCTGGAGCAAGACAGGGGTGAACACCGGGGAGCTGTTTTTT. V gene TRBV30 combines with J gene TRBJ2-2; 8 nucleotides align to TRBD1. J was trimmed by 1 base and V by 3 bases; bases with no gene match: 4. From germline, CDR1 is GTSNPN and CDR2 SVGIG (reference sequence). This CDR3 has 15 residues.

This clone was recorded once. This chain uses TRBV11-2 with TRBJ2-5; perhaps TRBD2 as D (7 bases). The tail of the sequence fits TRBJ2-7 better, so the J call may be wrong. The CDR3 runs 16 residues. Germline lookup yields CDR1 SGHAT and CDR2 FQNNGV. CDR3 nucleotide sequence: TGTGCCAGCAGTCAAGGGACCGGGGGGCCTTCCTACGAGCAGTACTTC. Protein sequence: CASSQGTGGPSYEQYF.

V usage is TRBV7-9 and J usage is TRBJ1-1; 10 bases are a match to TRBD1. V shed 1 base and J 6 bases; nucleotides not matched to a gene: 8. Germline loops: CDR1 SEHNR, CDR2 FQNEAQ (reference sequence). This CDR3 spans 16 amino acids. CDR3 nucleotide sequence: TGTGCCAGCAGCTTAGAAGGGACAGGGGTTGACGCTGAAGCTTTCTTT. Protein product: CASSLEGTGVDAEAFF.

The V gene is TRBV27, the J gene TRBJ2-1; 10 nucleotides align to TRBD2. The germline CDR1 and CDR2 sequences are MNHEY and SMNVEV (reference sequence). The CDR3 consists of 15 residues. V shed 6 bases, J shed 4 bases, and the junction held 6 bases outside the gene matches. The CDR3 sequence: CASRSGLAVYNEQFF. CDR3 nucleotides: TGTGCCAGCAGATCCGGACTAGCGGTATACAATGAGCAGTTCTTC.

The chain recombines TRBV2 with TRBJ1-5; weak D call: TRBD1 (5 bases). Trimming stripped 5 bases from V and 0 bases from J, with 17 bases between. Germline assignment: CDR1 SNHLY and CDR2 FYNNEI. The CDR3 contains 17 residues. The chain's CDR3 is CASSTGQLQYSNQPQHF. In DNA, the CDR3 is TGTGCCAGCAGTACCGGACAACTACAATATAGCAATCAGCCCCAGCATTTT.

V usage is TRBV27 and J usage is TRBJ2-1; D possibly matches TRBD1 or TRBD2 (5 bases each). Germline-derived CDR1 and CDR2 are MNHEY and SMNVEV (reference sequence). V was clipped by 0 bases and J by 6 bases, with 24 bases between them. The CDR3 extends over 19 amino acids. The CDR3 loop reads CASSLSPDLEVWGSNEQFF. CDR3 sequence (DNA): TGTGCCAGCAGTTTATCGCCCGACCTCGAGGTCTGGGGGTCCAATGAGCAGTTCTTC.

With respect to this clone: The sample holds other DNA sequences that translate to the same CDR3. The rearrangement joins TRBV7-9 to TRBJ1-1; 8 nucleotides line up with TRBD1. Trimming at V came to 6 bases and at J to 4 bases, leaving 4 bases not matched to a gene. This CDR3 comprises 13 residues. Germline V CDR1 and CDR2: SEHNR, FQNEAQ (reference sequence). The CDR3 sequence is CASSGQGGTEAFF. In nucleotides, the CDR3 is TGTGCCAGCAGTGGACAGGGTGGCACTGAAGCTTTCTTT.

This clone was observed many times. The CDR3 sequence: CAWSTYQDSDGYTF. Written as DNA, the CDR3 is TGTGCCTGGAGTACCTACCAAGACAGTGATGGCTACACCTTC. The V gene is TRBV30, the J gene TRBJ1-2; tentative D call: TRBD1 (5 bases). The CDR3 covers 14 residues. V was pared by 2 bases and J by 6 bases, with 16 bases between. CDR1 GTSNPN and CDR2 SVGIG come from the germline V gene (reference sequence).

Only one count was recorded for this clone. CDR3 DNA: TGTGCCAGCAGTTCGGGACAGGGGTATGAAAAACTGTTTTTT. It translates to CASSSGQGYEKLFF. V is TRBV6-5 and J is TRBJ1-4; 10 bases are a match to TRBD1. The CDR3 covers 14 residues. Germline lookup yields CDR1 MNHEY and CDR2 SVGAGI. V was clipped by 4 bases and J by 6 bases; unmatched bases: 2.

The chain employs TRBV19 and TRBJ1-5; tentatively, D is TRBD1 (5 bases). The V and J ends lost 3 bases and 0 bases respectively, with 9 bases between them. The CDR3 runs to 15 residues. Looked up from germline, CDR1 is LNHDA and CDR2 is SQIVND (reference sequence). This CDR3 reads CASSIVTGSNQPQHF. CDR3 DNA sequence: TGTGCCAGTAGTATCGTAACAGGTAGCAATCAGCCCCAGCATTTT.

The CDR3 nucleotides read TGTGCCAGCGGAGGCGGCAGCTCCTACGAGCAGTACTTC. It specifies CASGGGSSYEQYF. The chain links TRBV6-1 to TRBJ2-7, with a tentative D call TRBD2 (5 bases). CDR3 length: 13 residues. Trimming removed 8 bases from V and 0 bases from J, with 11 bases in between. Germline values: CDR1 MNHNS, CDR2 SASEGT.